This T cell receptor beta chain is from a study of blood T cell repertoires in COVID-19. This clone has only a few counts. Sequenced by immunoSEQ multiplex PCR; TCRdb stores in-frame clones only, minus some. The profile shows more than 150,000 clones, about 90% of them singletons. This CDR3 region has 15 residues. V shed 3 bases and J 1 base; nucleotides not matched to a gene: 5. CDR1 is LGHNA and CDR2 is YNFKEQ in the germline V gene. The chain links TRBV4-2 to TRBJ1-1, with 7 bases matching TRBD1. This TCR derives from a man aged 70 or older with active or convalescent COVID-19. The sequenced material came from peripheral blood. The CDR3 coding sequence is TGTGCCAGCAGCCAGGCCAGGACAGGGAACACTGAAGCTTTCTTT. It translates to CASSQARTGNTEAFF.